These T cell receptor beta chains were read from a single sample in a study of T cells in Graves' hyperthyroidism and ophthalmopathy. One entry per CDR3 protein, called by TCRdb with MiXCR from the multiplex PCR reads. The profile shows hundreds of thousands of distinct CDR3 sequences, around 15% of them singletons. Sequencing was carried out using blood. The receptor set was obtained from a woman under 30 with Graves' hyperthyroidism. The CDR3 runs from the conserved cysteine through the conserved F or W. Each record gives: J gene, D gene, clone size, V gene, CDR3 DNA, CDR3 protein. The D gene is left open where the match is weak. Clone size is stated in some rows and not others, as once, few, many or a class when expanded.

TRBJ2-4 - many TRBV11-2 TGTGCCAGCAGCTTGTCAGTCGCCCTTATAGCCAAAAACATTCAGTACTTC CASSLSVALIAKNIQYF
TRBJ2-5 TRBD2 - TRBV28 TGTGCCAGCAGTTTATCATCTAGCGGCAGGAAGACCCAGTACTTC CASSLSSSGRKTQYF
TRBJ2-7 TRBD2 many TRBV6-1 TGTGCCAGCGACTGGGGCGGGAGCTACGAGCAGTACTTC CASDWGGSYEQYF
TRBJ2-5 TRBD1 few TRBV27 TGTGCCAGCAGCCCTGACAGGGATGGGGCCTACCAGTACTTC CASSPDRDGAYQYF
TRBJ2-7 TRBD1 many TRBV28 TGTGCCAGCAGTAAGGGGGACAGCCACGAGCAGTACTTC CASSKGDSHEQYF
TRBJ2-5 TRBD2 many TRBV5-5 TGTGCCAGCAGCTTCCCCGGACTAGCGGCCTGGGAGACCCAGTACTTC CASSFPGLAAWETQYF
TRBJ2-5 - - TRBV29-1 TGCAGCGCCGTAACCGGGCTAGCGCAAGAGACCCAGTACTTC CSAVTGLAQETQYF
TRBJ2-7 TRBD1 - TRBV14 TGTGCCAGCAGCCGACACCAACAGGGGGCTTTCTACGAGCAGTACTTC CASSRHQQGAFYEQYF
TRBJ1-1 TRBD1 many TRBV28 TGTGCCAGCAGCCCAGACAGGGAACACACTGAAGCTTTCTTT CASSPDREHTEAFF
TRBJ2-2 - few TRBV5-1 TGCGCCAGCAGCTCCACACAAAGACGGGACACCGGGGAGCTGCTTTTT CASSSTQRRDTGELLF
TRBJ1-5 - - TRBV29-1 TGCAGCGTTACTAAAGATAGCAATCAGCCCCAGCATTTT CSVTKDSNQPQHF
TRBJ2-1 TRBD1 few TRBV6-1 TGTGCCAGCAGTGAACCGGGACAGGGGGCGAGGAATGAGCAGTTCTTC CASSEPGQGARNEQFF
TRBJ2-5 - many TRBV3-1 TGTGCCAGCAGCCAAGATAGGGGAGTCGAGACCCAGTACTTC CASSQDRGVETQYF
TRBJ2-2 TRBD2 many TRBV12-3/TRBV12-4 TGTGCCAGCAACCCCCCTAGCGGGAGTGGTACCGGGGAGCTGTTTTTT CASNPPSGSGTGELFF
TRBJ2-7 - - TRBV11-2 TGTGCCAGCAGCTTAGTCGTGGCAGTCTACGAGCAGGACTTC CASSLVVAVYEQDF
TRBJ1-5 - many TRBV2 TGTGCCAGCAGTGAGAGGTATTCCCCCACTTATAGCAATCAGCCCCAGCATTTT CASSERYSPTYSNQPQHF
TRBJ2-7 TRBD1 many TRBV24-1 TGTGCCACCGGGGGACAGGGGCTAAACGAGCAGTACTTC CATGGQGLNEQYF
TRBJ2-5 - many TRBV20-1 TGCAGTGCTAGAGATCGTGGCTGGAAAGAGACCCAGTACTTC CSARDRGWKETQYF
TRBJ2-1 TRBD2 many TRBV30 TGTGCCTGGGGGGTTGTAGGGAGGGCCAAGGACAATGAGCAGTTCTTC CAWGVVGRAKDNEQFF
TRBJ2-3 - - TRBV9 TGTGCCAGATCTCCAGATACGCAGTATTTT CARSPDTQYF
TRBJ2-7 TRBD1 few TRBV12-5 TGTGCTAGAGAAACAGGGGATTATGGGCAGTACTTC CARETGDYGQYF
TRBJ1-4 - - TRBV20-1 TGCAGTGCAGTTTACGGACAGTTTAATGAAAAACTGTTTTTT CSAVYGQFNEKLFF
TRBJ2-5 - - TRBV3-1 TGTGCCAGCAGCCAAGAATCGAACCAAGAGACCCAGTACTTC CASSQESNQETQYF
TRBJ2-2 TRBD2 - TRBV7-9 TGTGCCAGCAGCTTAGACGGACTAGCTTTCACCGGGGAGCTGTTTTTT CASSLDGLAFTGELFF
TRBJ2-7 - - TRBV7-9 TGTGCCAGCAGCTTAGAGACGGGGTTAGGGAAGCACTTC CASSLETGLGKHF
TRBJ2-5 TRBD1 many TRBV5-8 TGTGCCAGCAGCTTGTGGGACCGGGACAGGGAAGAGACCCAGTACTTC CASSLWDRDREETQYF
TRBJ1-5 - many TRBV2 TGTGCCAGCAGTGATTCGGGGGCCTTCAATCAGCCCCAGCATTTT CASSDSGAFNQPQHF
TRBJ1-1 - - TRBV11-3 TGTGCCAGCAGCTTAGATATTACGGTTGCGGAAGCTTTCTTT CASSLDITVAEAFF
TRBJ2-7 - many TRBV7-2 TGTGCCAGCAGCTCCTCCTTTGGGTACGAGCAGTACTTC CASSSSFGYEQYF
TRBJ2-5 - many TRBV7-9 TGTGCCAGCAGCTCCGACCCATACGGGAGCCAAGAGACCCAGTACTTC CASSSDPYGSQETQYF
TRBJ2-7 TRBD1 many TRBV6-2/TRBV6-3 TGTGCCAGCAGTTATCGTACAGGGGTCTACGAGCAGTACTTC CASSYRTGVYEQYF
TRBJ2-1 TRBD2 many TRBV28 TGTGCCAGCAGTTTCTTACCGTTGGCGGGAGCCTCCTACAATGAGCAGTTCTTC CASSFLPLAGASYNEQFF
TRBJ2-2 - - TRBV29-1 TGCAGCGCCCGGGACCCCCATGCCGGGGAGCTGTTTTTT CSARDPHAGELFF
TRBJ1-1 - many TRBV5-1 TGCGCCAGCCAAAGCGTCGCAATGAACACTGAAGCTTTCTTT CASQSVAMNTEAFF
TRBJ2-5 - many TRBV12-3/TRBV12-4 TGTGCCAGCAGTTCCATTACGGAGACCCAGTACTTC CASSSITETQYF
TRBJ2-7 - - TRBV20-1 TGCAGTGCTAGAGATACGGACAGCGGCTACGAGCAGTACTTC CSARDTDSGYEQYF
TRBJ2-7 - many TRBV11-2 TGTGCCAGCAGCTCGCCCGAAGGTTACGAGCAGTACTTC CASSSPEGYEQYF
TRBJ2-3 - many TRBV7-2 TGTGCCAGCAGCTTTATAGGCCCCTCGGTCACAGATACGCAGTATTTT CASSFIGPSVTDTQYF
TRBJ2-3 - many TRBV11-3 TGTGCCAGCAGCGGGAACACAGATACGCAGTATTTT CASSGNTDTQYF
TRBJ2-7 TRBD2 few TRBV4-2 TGTGCCAGCAGCCAAGAAACGGGACTAGCGAGTGCCTACGAGCAGTACTTC CASSQETGLASAYEQYF
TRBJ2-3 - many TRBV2 TGTGCCAGCAGTAACGGGGTAGCAACAGATACGCAGTATTTT CASSNGVATDTQYF
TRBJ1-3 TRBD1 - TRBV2 TGTGCCAGCAGCGGACAGGTTTCGGGAAACACCATATATTTT CASSGQVSGNTIYF
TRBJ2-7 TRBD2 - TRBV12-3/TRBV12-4 TGTGCCAGCAGTCCAAGGACTAGCGGGAAGCACGAGCAGTACTTC CASSPRTSGKHEQYF
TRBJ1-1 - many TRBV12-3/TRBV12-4 TGTGCCAGCAGTTGGGGGTTGTCTGGACTGAAAGCTTTCTTT CASSWGLSGLKAFF
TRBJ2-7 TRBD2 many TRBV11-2 TGTGCCAGCAGCTTTCTAGCGGGAGCCCACGAGCAGTACTTC CASSFLAGAHEQYF
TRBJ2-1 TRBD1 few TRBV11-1 TGTGCCAGCAGCAAGTGGACAGGGGAAAGCTCCTACAATGAGCAGTTCTTC CASSKWTGESSYNEQFF
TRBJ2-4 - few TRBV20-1 TGCAGTGCTAGTTTGACCGGCAAAAACATTCAGTACTTC CSASLTGKNIQYF
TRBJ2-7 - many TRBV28 TGTGCCAGCGGGGGAATGACGGGTCCCTACGAGCAGTACTTC CASGGMTGPYEQYF
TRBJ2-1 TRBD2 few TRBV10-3 TGTGCCATCAGTGAGTTCGAGGGAGGGCCCTACAATGAGCAGTTCTTC CAISEFEGGPYNEQFF
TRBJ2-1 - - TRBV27 TGTGCCAGCAAAAGAGTCCTAGCCAACTACAATGAGCAGTTCTTC CASKRVLANYNEQFF
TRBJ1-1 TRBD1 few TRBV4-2 TGTGCCAGCAGCCCCTGGGAGGGACAGGGGGTGAACACTGAAGCTTTCTTT CASSPWEGQGVNTEAFF
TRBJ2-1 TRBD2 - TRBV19 TGTGCCAGTAGTATGACTAGCGGGGCGAGCTCCTACGAGCAGTTCTTC CASSMTSGASSYEQFF
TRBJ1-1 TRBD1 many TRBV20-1 TGCAGTGCTAGAGGTCTGACAGGGGGCCTGATGAACACTGAAGCTTTCTTT CSARGLTGGLMNTEAFF
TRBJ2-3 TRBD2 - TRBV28 TGTGCCAGCAGTTTCCAGGGTCTTTTCGGGAGGACTGCTAGCACAGATACGCAGTATTTT CASSFQGLFGRTASTDTQYF
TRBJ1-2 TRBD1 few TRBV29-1 TGCAGCGTCGCTCCTAGGGACAGGGGGCTAGGCTACACCTTC CSVAPRDRGLGYTF
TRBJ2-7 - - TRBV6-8 TGTGCCAGCAAGGTCCCCTACGAGCAGTACTTC CASKVPYEQYF
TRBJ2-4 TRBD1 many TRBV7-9 TGTGCCAGCAGCTTGAAGGGACAGAGTTCGAACATTCAGTACTTC CASSLKGQSSNIQYF